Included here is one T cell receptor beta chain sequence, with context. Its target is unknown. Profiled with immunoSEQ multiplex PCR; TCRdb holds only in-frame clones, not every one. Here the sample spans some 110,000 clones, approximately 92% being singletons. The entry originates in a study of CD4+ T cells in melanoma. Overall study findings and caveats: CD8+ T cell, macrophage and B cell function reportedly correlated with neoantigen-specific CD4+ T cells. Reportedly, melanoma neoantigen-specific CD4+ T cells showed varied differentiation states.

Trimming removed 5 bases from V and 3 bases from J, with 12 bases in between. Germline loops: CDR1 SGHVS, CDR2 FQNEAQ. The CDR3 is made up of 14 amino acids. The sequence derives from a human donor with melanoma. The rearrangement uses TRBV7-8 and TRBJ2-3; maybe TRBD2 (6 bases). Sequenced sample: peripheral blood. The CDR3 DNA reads TGTGCCAGCAGCGTCTTAGCGGCAACAGATACGCAGTATTTT. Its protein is CASSVLAATDTQYF. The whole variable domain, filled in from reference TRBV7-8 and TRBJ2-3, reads GAGVSQSPRYKVAKRGQDVALRCDPISGHVSLFWYQQALGQGPEFLTYFQNEAQLDKSGLPSDRFFAERPEGSVSTLKIQRTQQEDSAVYLCASSVLAATDTQYFGPGTRLTVL.